This T cell receptor beta chain stems from a study of regulatory T cells in long-lasting Graves disease. General study points: Limited sample numbers may have lowered accuracy. Segments TRBV28, TRBJ1-2 and TRBJ2-5 showed preferential usage in persistent disease. Study of thyroid tissue was not done, with only peripheral blood studied.

The CDR3 is made up of 12 amino acids. The V and J ends lost 3 bases and 2 bases respectively, with 7 bases between them. The germline V gene has CDR1 DFQATT and CDR2 SNEGSKA (reference sequence). Time point here: persistent/refractory GD, antithyroid drugs over 5 years with positive TRAb. RNA extracted from PBMCs served as the sequencing template. This clonotype was observed a few times. Its target is unknown. Sequencing libraries for TCR beta were prepared with iRepertoire HTBI primers and Arm-PCR of CDR3 regions. TCRdb used MiXCR to reprocess the multiplex PCR reads, holding one entry per CDR3 protein. The data hold 430,000 or so distinct CDR3 sequences, with approximately 22% observed a single time.

The chain combines TRBV20-1 with TRBJ2-5; D is ambiguous. Here the sequenced sample was peripheral blood mononuclear cells (PBMCs), taken when the disease was refractory, from a patient treated with antithyroid drugs. The clonotype originates from a female donor with Graves disease. CDR3: CSARYTQETQYF. Here the CDR3 DNA reads TGCAGTGCTAGGTACACGCAAGAGACCCAGTACTTC.